This TCR beta chain originates from a study of a mutant IDH1 vaccine in newly diagnosed glioma. Using immunoSEQ multiplex PCR, the repertoire was profiled, and TCRdb retains in-frame clones only, with some absent. This sample has 65,000 to 70,000 clones; around 83% occur once, and the top ten carry approximately 4.4%. A remark on this clone: Its antigen is as yet unknown.

Regarding time point: baseline, week 1 (first vaccination visit). Treatment in this sample: pre-vaccination baseline after standard-of-care therapy. The donor cohort comprised cases of new WHO grade 3 or 4 IDH1-mutant, ATRX-lost astrocytoma. Study-wide results and caveats: Pseudoprogression appeared unlinked to shifts in leading peripheral T cell clonotypes.

The sequence came from a woman under 30 with glioma. Some clones in this sample may be carry-over from other donors' samples. The sequenced sample was peripheral blood mononuclear cells (PBMCs), obtained from a glioma patient treated with radiotherapy, temozolomide or both.

This CDR3 reads CASSATGEGGYTF. CDR3 coding DNA: TGTGCCAGCAGCGCCACAGGGGAAGGGGGCTACACCTTC. V usage is TRBV9 and J usage is TRBJ1-2; 7 bases fit TRBD1. From germline, CDR1 is SGDLS and CDR2 YYNGEE. Unmatched junction bases numbered 7, after V lost 3 bases and J lost 8 bases. The CDR3 extends over 13 amino acids.